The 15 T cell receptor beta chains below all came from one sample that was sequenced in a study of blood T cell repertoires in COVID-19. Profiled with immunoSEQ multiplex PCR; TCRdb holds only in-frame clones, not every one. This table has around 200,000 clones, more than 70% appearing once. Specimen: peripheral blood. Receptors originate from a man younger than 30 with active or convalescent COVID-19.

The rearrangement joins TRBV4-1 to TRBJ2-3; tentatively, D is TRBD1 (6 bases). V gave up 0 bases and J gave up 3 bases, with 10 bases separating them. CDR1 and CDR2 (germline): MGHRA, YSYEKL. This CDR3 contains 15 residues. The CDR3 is CASSQDRTGTDTQYF. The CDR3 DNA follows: TGCGCCAGCAGCCAAGATCGTACAGGGACAGATACGCAGTATTTT.

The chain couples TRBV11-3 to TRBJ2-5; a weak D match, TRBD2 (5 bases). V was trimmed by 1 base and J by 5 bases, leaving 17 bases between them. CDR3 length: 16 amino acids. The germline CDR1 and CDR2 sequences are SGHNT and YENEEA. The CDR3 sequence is CASSLGLPGETETQYF. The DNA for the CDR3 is TGTGCCAGCAGCTTAGGGCTCCCCGGGGAAACGGAGACCCAGTACTTC. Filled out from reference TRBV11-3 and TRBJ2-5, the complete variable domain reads EAGVVQSPRYKIIEKKQPVAFWCNPISGHNTLYWYLQNLGQGPELLIRYENEEAVDDSQLPKDRFSAERLKGVDSTLKIQPAELGDSAVYLCASSLGLPGETETQYFGPGTRLLVL.

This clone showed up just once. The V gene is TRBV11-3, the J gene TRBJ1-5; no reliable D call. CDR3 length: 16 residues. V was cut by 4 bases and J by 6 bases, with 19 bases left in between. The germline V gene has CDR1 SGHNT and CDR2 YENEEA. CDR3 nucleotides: TGTGCCAGCAGCTGCCCCGTTCTGTTGGGCTGTCAGCCCCAGCATTTT. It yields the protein CASSCPVLLGCQPQHF. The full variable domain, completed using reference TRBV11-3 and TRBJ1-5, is EAGVVQSPRYKIIEKKQPVAFWCNPISGHNTLYWYLQNLGQGPELLIRYENEEAVDDSQLPKDRFSAERLKGVDSTLKIQPAELGDSAVYLCASSCPVLLGCQPQHFGDGTRLSIL.

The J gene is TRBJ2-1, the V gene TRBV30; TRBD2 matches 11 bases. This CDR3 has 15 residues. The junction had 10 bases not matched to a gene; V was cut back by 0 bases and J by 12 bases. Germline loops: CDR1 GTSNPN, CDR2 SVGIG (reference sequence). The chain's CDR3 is CAWSVLGLAVLGQFF. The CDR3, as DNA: TGTGCCTGGAGTGTCTTGGGACTAGCGGTTCTAGGGCAGTTCTTC.

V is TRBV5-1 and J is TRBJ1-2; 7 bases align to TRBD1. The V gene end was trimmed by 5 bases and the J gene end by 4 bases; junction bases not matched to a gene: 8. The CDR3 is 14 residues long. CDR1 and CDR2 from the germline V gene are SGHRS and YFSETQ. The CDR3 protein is CASRPDRARYGYTF. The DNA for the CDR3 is TGCGCCAGCAGACCCGACAGGGCTCGCTATGGCTACACCTTC.

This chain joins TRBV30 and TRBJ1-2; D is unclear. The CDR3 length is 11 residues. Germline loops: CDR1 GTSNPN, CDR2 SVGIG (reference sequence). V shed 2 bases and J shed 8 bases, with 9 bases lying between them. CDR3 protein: CAWSSRSGYTF. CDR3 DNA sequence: TGTGCCTGGAGTAGTAGATCGGGCTACACCTTC.

Written as DNA, the CDR3 is TGTGCCAGCAGTCCGGGGGCCGGACTAGCGCTCGAGCAGTACTTC. Amino acids: CASSPGAGLALEQYF. The V call is TRBV6-2 or TRBV6-3, the J call TRBJ2-7, with TRBD2 matching 9 bases. CDR1 is MNHEY and CDR2 is SVGEGT in the germline V gene. V lost 5 bases and J lost 6; bases outside the gene matches: 11. The CDR3 has 15 amino acids.

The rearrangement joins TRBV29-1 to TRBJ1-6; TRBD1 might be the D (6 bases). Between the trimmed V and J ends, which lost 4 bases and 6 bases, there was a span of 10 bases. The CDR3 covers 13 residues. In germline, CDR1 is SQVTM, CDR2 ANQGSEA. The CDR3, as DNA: TGCAGCGTTGCCGGGGGGCCTAATTCACCCCTCCACTTT. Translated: CSVAGGPNSPLHF.

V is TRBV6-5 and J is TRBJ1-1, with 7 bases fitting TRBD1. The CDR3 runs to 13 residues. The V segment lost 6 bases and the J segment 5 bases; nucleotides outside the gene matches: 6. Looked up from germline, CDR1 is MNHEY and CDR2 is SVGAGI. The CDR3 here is CASRTGLETEAFF. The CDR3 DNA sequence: TGTGCCAGCAGGACAGGGTTGGAGACTGAAGCTTTCTTT.

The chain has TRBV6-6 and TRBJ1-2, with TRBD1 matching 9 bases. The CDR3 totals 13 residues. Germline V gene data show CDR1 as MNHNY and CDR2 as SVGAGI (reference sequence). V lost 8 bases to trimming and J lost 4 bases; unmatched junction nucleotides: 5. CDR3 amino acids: CASRTGGIYGYTF. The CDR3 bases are TGTGCCAGCCGAACAGGGGGCATCTATGGCTACACCTTC.

The CDR3 sequence is CASSTTGGDTEAFF. The CDR3 nucleotides read TGTGCCAGCAGCACGACGGGCGGGGACACTGAAGCTTTCTTT. The rearrangement links TRBV5-4 to TRBJ1-1; D is unresolved. V lost 4 bases and J 3 bases, leaving 13 bases between the germline ends. This CDR3 comprises 14 residues. Germline CDR1 is SGHNT and CDR2 is YYREEE (reference sequence). The full variable domain, in which reference TRBV5-4 and TRBJ1-1 provide the parts outside the CDR3, is ETGVTQSPTHLIKTRGQQVTLRCSSQSGHNTVSWYQQALGQGPQFIFQYYREEENGRGNFPPRFSGLQFPNYSSELNVNALELDDSALYLCASSTTGGDTEAFFGQGTRLTVV.

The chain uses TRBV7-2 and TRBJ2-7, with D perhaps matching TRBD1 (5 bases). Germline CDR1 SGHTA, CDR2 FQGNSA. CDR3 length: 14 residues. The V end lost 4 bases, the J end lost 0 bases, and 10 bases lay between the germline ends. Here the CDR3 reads CASSSQGFSYEQYF. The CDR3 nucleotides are TGTGCCAGCAGCTCGCAGGGATTCTCCTACGAGCAGTACTTC.

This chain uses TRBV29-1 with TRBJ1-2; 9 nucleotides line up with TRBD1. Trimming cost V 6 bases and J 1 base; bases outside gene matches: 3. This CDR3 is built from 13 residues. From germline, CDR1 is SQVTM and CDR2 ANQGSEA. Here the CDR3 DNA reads TGCAGCGTAAGGACAGGGGATAACTATGGCTACACCTTC. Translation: CSVRTGDNYGYTF.

The CDR3 DNA is TGTGCCAGCACGTCCCGGGGAGGGTATAATTCACCCCTCCACTTT. Protein sequence: CASTSRGGYNSPLHF. The chain has TRBV6-5 and TRBJ1-6; no definite D call. CDR1 and CDR2 from the germline V gene are MNHEY and SVGAGI. CDR3 size: 15 residues. Trimming cost V 7 bases and J 4 bases, with 14 bases left between them.

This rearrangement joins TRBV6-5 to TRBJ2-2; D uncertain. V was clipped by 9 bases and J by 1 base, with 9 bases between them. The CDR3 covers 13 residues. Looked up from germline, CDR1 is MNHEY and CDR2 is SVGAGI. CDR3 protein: CASTPGNTGELFF. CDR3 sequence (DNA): TGTGCCAGTACACCAGGGAACACCGGGGAGCTGTTTTTT.